A single T cell receptor (beta chain) is shown here with its context. Its antigen is undetermined. Assay used: immunoSEQ multiplex PCR; TCRdb lists only in-frame clones, some missing. This sample carries tens of thousands of clones, 80% to 90% of them seen once, and the ten largest clones take approximately 5.8%. This specimen comes from a study of T cell responses to AZD1222 COVID-19 vaccine. Study-wide results and limits: Across the whole spike, CD4 TCRs peaked at regions 160-218 and 743-854.

This CDR3 spans 15 amino acids. V lost 5 bases and J 3 bases, leaving 16 bases between the germline ends. Germline CDR1 and CDR2: LNHDA and SQIVND (reference sequence). Sequenced material: peripheral blood, taken on day 0 of AZD1222 vaccination. The chain combines TRBV19 with TRBJ1-1; D unclear. The source of this sequence is an adult in good health. The CDR3 loop is CASSGQVGLDTEAFF. The CDR3 DNA reads TGTGCCAGTAGTGGCCAAGTGGGGTTGGACACTGAAGCTTTCTTT.